Here is one TCR beta chain with its context. In its sample, this clone was seen a few times. Its target antigen remains unknown. The input lacks base qualities; no much larger clone sits a single base away. The protocol used for the library was the immunoSEQ multiplex PCR assay. TCRdb mirrors the immuneACCESS table, restricted to in-frame sequences. Some clones are absent from its copies; in checked studies, under half trace to an unresolved V gene, and the reason for the others is unknown. This sample comprises a few hundred thousand clones, around 90% of them detected only once. Clones ranked in the top ten supply approximately 6.3% of the sample. The data belong to a study of control samples from healthy donors and cancer patients (dated by TCRdb to 2018 to 2021). The germline ends are 7 bases apart after V is trimmed by 1 base and J by 0 bases. Its CDR3 holds 15 amino acids, cysteine through phenylalanine. Only the CDR3 part of the read is kept: 45 bases, read in frame from the first base. CDR1 and CDR2, per the germline V gene, are SGHVS and FQNEAQ.

The TCR sequence derives from a man aged 40-50 years with head and neck cancer. Material for sequencing was PBMCs. The chain employs TRBV7-8 and TRBJ1-5; TRBD1 is perhaps the D gene, given 5 matching bases. The CDR3 has the sequence CASSLGQYSNQPQHF. The DNA reads TGTGCCAGCAGCTTAGGACAGTATAGCAATCAGCCCCAGCATTTT.